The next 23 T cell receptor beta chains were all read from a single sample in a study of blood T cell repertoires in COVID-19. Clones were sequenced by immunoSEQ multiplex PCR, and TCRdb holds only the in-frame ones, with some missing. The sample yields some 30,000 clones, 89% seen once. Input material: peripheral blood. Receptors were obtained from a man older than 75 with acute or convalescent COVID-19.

The CDR3, as DNA: TGTGCCAGCTCACCATCGGGGGGGCAGCCCCAGCATTTT. It translates to CASSPSGGQPQHF. The chain combines TRBV18 with TRBJ1-5, with D maybe TRBD1 (5 bases). V was trimmed by 2 bases and J by 7 bases, leaving 9 bases between them. Germline lookup yields CDR1 KGHSH and CDR2 LQKENI. The CDR3 runs 13 residues.

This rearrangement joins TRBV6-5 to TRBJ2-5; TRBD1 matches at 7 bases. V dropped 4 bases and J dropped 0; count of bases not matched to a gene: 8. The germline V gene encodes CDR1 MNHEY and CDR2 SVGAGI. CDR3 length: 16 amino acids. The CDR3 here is CASSSQGVLYQETQYF. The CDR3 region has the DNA TGTGCCAGCAGTTCTCAGGGGGTCCTATACCAAGAGACCCAGTACTTC.

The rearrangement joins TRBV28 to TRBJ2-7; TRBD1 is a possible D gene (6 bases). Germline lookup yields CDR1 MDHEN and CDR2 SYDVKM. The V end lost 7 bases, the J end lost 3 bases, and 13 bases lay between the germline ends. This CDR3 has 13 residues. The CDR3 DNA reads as TGTGCCAGCACGGACAGTTCGAGCTACGAGCAGTACTTC. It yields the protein CASTDSSSYEQYF.

The CDR3 DNA reads as TGTGCCAGCAGTGAAGGGCCGGGACTAGATATTTTCTACAATGAGCAGTTCTTC. It yields the protein CASSEGPGLDIFYNEQFF. V is TRBV6-1 and J is TRBJ2-1, with TRBD2 identical over 8 bases. Germline CDR1 MNHNS, CDR2 SASEGT. V lost 1 base to trimming and J lost 3 bases; unmatched junction nucleotides: 11. CDR3 length: 18 amino acids.

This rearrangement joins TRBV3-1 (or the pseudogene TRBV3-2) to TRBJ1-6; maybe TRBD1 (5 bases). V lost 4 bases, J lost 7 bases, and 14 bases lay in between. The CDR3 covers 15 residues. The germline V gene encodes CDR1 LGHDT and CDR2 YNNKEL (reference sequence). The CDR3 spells CASSRGTSSNSPLHF. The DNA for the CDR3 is TGTGCCAGCAGCCGGGGCACCTCCTCCAATTCACCCCTCCACTTT.

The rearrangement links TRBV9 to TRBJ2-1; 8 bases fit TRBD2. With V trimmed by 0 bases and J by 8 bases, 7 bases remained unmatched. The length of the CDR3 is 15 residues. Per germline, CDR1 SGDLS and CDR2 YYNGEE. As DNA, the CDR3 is TGTGCCAGCAGCGTAGCCCGGGAGGGCCTCGATGAGCAGTTCTTC. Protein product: CASSVAREGLDEQFF. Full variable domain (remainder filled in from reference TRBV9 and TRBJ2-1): DSGVTQTPKHLITATGQRVTLRCSPRSGDLSVYWYQQSLDQGLQFLIQYYNGEERAKGNILERFSAQQFPDLHSELNLSSLELGDSALYFCASSVAREGLDEQFFGPGTRLTVL.

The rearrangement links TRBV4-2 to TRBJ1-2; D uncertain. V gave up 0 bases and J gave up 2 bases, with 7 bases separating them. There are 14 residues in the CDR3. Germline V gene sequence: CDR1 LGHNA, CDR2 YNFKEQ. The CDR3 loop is CASSQDLQNYGYTF. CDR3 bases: TGTGCCAGCAGCCAAGATCTCCAGAACTATGGCTACACCTTC.

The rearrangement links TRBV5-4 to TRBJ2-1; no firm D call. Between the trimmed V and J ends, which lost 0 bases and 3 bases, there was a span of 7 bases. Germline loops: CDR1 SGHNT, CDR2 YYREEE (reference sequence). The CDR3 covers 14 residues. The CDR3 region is CASSLDPLYNEQFF. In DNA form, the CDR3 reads TGTGCCAGCAGCTTGGATCCCCTCTACAATGAGCAGTTCTTC. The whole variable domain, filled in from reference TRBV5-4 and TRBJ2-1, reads ETGVTQSPTHLIKTRGQQVTLRCSSQSGHNTVSWYQQALGQGPQFIFQYYREEENGRGNFPPRFSGLQFPNYSSELNVNALELDDSALYLCASSLDPLYNEQFFGPGTRLTVL.

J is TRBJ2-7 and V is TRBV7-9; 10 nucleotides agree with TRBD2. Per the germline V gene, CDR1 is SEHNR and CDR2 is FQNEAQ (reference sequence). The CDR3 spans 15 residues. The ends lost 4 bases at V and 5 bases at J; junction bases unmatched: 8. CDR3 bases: TGTGCCAGCAGCTGGGCTAGCGGGAGAAGGAACGAGCAGTACTTC. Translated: CASSWASGRRNEQYF. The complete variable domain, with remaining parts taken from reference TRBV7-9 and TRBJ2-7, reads DTGVSQNPRHKITKRGQNVTFRCDPISEHNRLYWYRQTLGQGPEFLTYFQNEAQLEKSRLLSDRFSAERPKGSFSTLEIQRTEQGDSAMYLCASSWASGRRNEQYFGPGTRLTVT.

CDR3 residues: CASSERWGDGSSYNSPLHF. The DNA for the CDR3 is TGTGCCAGCAGTGAAAGATGGGGGGACGGCAGCTCCTATAATTCACCCCTCCACTTT. This rearrangement joins TRBV6-1 to TRBJ1-6, with a possible D match to TRBD1 (5 bases). V lost 2 bases and J lost 0, with 17 bases in between. Germline-derived CDR1 and CDR2 are MNHNS and SASEGT. This CDR3 has 19 residues.

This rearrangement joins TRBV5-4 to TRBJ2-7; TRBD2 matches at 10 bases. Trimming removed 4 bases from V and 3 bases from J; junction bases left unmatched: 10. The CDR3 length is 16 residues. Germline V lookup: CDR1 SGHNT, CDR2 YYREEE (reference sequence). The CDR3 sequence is CASSSTAGGEVYEQYF. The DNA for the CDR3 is TGTGCCAGCAGCAGTACAGCGGGAGGGGAGGTCTACGAGCAGTACTTC. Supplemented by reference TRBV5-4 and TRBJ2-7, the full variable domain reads ETGVTQSPTHLIKTRGQQVTLRCSSQSGHNTVSWYQQALGQGPQFIFQYYREEENGRGNFPPRFSGLQFPNYSSELNVNALELDDSALYLCASSSTAGGEVYEQYFGPGTRLTVT.

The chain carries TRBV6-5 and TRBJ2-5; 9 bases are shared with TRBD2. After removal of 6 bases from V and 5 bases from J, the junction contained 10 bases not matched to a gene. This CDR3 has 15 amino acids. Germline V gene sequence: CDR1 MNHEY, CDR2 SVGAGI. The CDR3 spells CASSRVAGDGETQYF. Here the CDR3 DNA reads TGTGCCAGCAGCCGGGTAGCGGGAGACGGTGAGACCCAGTACTTC.

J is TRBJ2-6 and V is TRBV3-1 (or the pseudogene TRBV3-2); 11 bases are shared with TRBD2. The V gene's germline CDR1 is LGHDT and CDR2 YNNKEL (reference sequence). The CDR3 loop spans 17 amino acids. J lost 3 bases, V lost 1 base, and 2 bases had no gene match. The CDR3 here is CASSQGTSGYGANVLTF. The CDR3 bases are TGTGCCAGCAGCCAAGGGACTAGCGGGTATGGGGCCAACGTCCTGACTTTC.

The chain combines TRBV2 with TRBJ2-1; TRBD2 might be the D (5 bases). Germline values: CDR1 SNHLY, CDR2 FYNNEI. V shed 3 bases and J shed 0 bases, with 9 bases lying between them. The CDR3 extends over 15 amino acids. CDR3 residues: CASSEEVRSYNEQFF. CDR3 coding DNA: TGTGCCAGCAGTGAGGAGGTACGCTCCTACAATGAGCAGTTCTTC.

Here the CDR3 reads CASSPLGGAGNEQFF. CDR3 in DNA: TGTGCCAGCTCACCTTTAGGCGGAGCTGGGAATGAGCAGTTCTTC. The V gene is TRBV18, the J gene TRBJ2-1; D gene unclear. The V gene lost 3 bases and the J gene lost 7 bases, with 16 bases spanning the gap. There are 15 residues in the CDR3. Germline CDR1 and CDR2: KGHSH and LQKENI.

The CDR3 nucleotides read TGTGCCAGCAGCTTAGGGACAGGGGGAAACACCATATATTTT. Its protein is CASSLGTGGNTIYF. The rearrangement links TRBV7-2 to TRBJ1-3; 8 bases are shared with TRBD1. The CDR3 loop spans 14 amino acids. Germline values: CDR1 SGHTA, CDR2 FQGNSA. V shed 1 base, J shed 4 bases, and the junction held 0 bases outside the gene matches.

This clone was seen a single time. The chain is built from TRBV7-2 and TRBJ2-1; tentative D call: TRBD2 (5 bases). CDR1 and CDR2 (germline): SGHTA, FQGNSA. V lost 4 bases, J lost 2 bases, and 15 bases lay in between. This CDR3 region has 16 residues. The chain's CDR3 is CASSSTLVGAYNEQFF. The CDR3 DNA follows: TGTGCCAGCAGCTCCACCCTAGTGGGAGCCTACAATGAGCAGTTCTTC. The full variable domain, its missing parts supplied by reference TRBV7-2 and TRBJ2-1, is GAGVSQSPSNKVTEKGKDVELRCDPISGHTALYWYRQSLGQGLEFLIYFQGNSAPDKSGLPSDRFSAERTGGSVSTLTIQRTQQEDSAVYLCASSSTLVGAYNEQFFGPGTRLTVL.

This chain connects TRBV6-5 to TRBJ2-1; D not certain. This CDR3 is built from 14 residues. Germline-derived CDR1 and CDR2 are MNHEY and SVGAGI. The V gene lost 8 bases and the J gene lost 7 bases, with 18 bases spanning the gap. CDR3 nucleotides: TGTGCCAGCGCCACGAACTTGGCCGGGAATGAGCAGTTCTTC. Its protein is CASATNLAGNEQFF.

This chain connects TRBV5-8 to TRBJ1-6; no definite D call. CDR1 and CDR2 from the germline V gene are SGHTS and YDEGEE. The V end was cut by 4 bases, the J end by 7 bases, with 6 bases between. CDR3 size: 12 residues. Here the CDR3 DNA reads TGTGCCAGCAGCCGAGAGAATTCACCCCTCCACTTT. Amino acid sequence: CASSRENSPLHF.

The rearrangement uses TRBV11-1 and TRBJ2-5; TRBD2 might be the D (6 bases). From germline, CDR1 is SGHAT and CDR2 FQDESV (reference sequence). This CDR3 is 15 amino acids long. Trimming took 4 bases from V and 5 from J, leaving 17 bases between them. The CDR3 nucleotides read TGTGCCAGCAGCTACCCTGGGGGGAGTGGGGAGACCCAGTACTTC. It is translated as CASSYPGGSGETQYF.

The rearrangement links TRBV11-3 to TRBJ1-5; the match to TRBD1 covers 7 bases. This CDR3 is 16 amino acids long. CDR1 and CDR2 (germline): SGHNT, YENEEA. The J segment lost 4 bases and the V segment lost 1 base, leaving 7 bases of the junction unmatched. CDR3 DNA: TGTGCCAGCAGCTTAGGGGGGGCCAGGGGGAATCAGCCCCAGCATTTT. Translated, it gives CASSLGGARGNQPQHF.

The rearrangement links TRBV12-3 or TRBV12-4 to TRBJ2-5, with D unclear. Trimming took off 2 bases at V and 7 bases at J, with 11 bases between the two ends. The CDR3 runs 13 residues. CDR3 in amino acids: CASSLISLGTQYF. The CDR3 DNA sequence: TGTGCCAGCAGTTTAATTAGCTTAGGGACCCAGTACTTC.

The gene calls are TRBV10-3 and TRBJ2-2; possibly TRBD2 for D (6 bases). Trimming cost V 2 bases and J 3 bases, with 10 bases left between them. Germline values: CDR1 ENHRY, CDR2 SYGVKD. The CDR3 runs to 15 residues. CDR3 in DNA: TGTGCCATCAGTGAGGGGGCGGGGTACACCGGGGAGCTGTTTTTT. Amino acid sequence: CAISEGAGYTGELFF.